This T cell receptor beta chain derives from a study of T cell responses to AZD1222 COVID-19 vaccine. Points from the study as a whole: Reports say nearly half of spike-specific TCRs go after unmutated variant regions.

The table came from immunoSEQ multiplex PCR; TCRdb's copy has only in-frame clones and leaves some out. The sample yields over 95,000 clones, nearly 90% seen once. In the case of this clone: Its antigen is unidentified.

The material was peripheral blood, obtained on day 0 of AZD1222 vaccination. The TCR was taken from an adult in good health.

The CDR3 sequence: CASSDARYGYTF. The CDR3 bases are TGTGCCAGCAGCGACGCCCGATATGGCTACACCTTC. The gene calls are TRBV6-5 and TRBJ1-2; no clear D. The CDR3 is 12 amino acids. The V gene's germline CDR1 is MNHEY and CDR2 SVGAGI. V lost 6 bases to trimming and J lost 5 bases, with 10 bases between them.